This entry is about one T cell receptor beta chain. As handled by the study authors: Estimation of nucleated cell counts was performed using reference gene primer amplification. Some clones are missing from TCRdb's copy, which holds only in-frame ones; the method was immunoSEQ multiplex PCR. The V and J calls and the clone size are those of that table, but D and trimming were determined from the DNA. The table lists roughly 73,000 clones, 75% of them singletons. The data stem from a study of blood T cell repertoires in COVID-19. Study information: Acute and convalescent COVID-19 specimens originated in the United States, Italy and Spain. In each case, the material was cDNA or gDNA derived from T cells, B-cell-depleted T cells, or PBMCs.

The CDR3 totals 15 residues. The V segment lost 6 bases and the J segment 7 bases; nucleotides outside the gene matches: 11. The germline V gene has CDR1 SGHAT and CDR2 FQNNGV. The TCR originated in a man between 65 and 79 years old with acute or convalescent COVID-19. Sequenced: peripheral blood. This chain joins TRBV11-2 and TRBJ2-5; 10 bases are shared with TRBD2. The CDR3 nucleotides are TGTGCCAGCAGTCCTCTAGCGGGAGCCCCTGGGACCCAGTACTTC. It specifies CASSPLAGAPGTQYF.